What follows are 31 T cell receptor beta chains derived from one specimen sequenced in a study of blood T cell repertoires in COVID-19. TCRdb's copy holds only in-frame clones and misses some; the assay was immunoSEQ multiplex PCR. The table includes about 300,000 clones, approximately 87% detected once. The sequencing sample was made of peripheral blood. The receptors here all came from a middle-aged woman who had recovered from COVID-19.

This chain uses TRBV9 with TRBJ1-2, with D possibly matching TRBD1 (6 bases). The V gene lost 3 bases and the J gene lost 4 bases, with 10 bases spanning the gap. The germline CDR1 and CDR2 sequences are SGDLS and YYNGEE. This CDR3 is built from 13 residues. The CDR3 DNA reads as TGTGCCAGCAGCGATCAGGGGAGCTATGGCTACACCTTC. This gives the protein CASSDQGSYGYTF.

The chain carries TRBV7-9 and TRBJ1-3; the D gene is possibly TRBD1 (5 bases). The V end lost 4 bases, the J end lost 5 bases, and 15 bases lay between the germline ends. In germline, CDR1 is SEHNR, CDR2 FQNEAQ (reference sequence). This CDR3 has 15 residues. This chain's CDR3 is CASSYPFGGRNTIYF. The CDR3, as DNA: TGTGCCAGCAGCTACCCATTCGGGGGGAGAAACACCATATATTTT.

This chain joins TRBV2 and TRBJ2-3; 13 nucleotides agree with TRBD2. V trimming: 6 bases; J trimming: 3 bases; junction bases outside the gene matches: 3. Germline V gene data show CDR1 as SNHLY and CDR2 as FYNNEI. CDR3 length equals 15 residues. CDR3 DNA sequence: TGTGCCAGCAGAACTAGCGGGGGGGGTACAGATACGCAGTATTTT. Its translation is CASRTSGGGTDTQYF.

The chain is built from TRBV4-3 and TRBJ2-3, with TRBD2 as a possible D gene (5 bases). CDR1 LGHNA and CDR2 YSLEER come from the germline V gene. V was clipped by 0 bases and J by 1 base, with 8 bases between them. The CDR3 is 15 amino acids. The CDR3 nucleotides are TGCGCCAGCAGCCAAGATATCGGGGGCACAGATACGCAGTATTTT. This sequence encodes CASSQDIGGTDTQYF.

V is TRBV5-1 and J is TRBJ2-5, with D tentatively TRBD1 (6 bases). Trimming removed 5 bases at V and 1 base at J, with 15 bases between. Germline V gives CDR1 SGHRS, CDR2 YFSETQ. CDR3 length equals 15 residues. The CDR3: CASSLTKTGQETQYF. Here the CDR3 DNA reads TGCGCCAGCAGTTTGACTAAGACAGGCCAAGAGACCCAGTACTTC. Filled out from reference TRBV5-1 and TRBJ2-5, the complete variable domain reads KAGVTQTPRYLIKTRGQQVTLSCSPISGHRSVSWYQQTPGQGLQFLFEYFSETQRNKGNFPGRFSGRQFSNSRSEMNVSTLELGDSALYLCASSLTKTGQETQYFGPGTRLLVL.

This sequence joins TRBV2 and TRBJ1-1; D not resolved. Germline CDR1 reads SNHLY; CDR2 reads FYNNEI. The CDR3 has 14 residues. Between the trimmed V and J ends, which lost 7 bases and 1 base, there was a span of 13 bases. CDR3 in amino acids: CASNFWTQNTEAFF. DNA of the CDR3: TGTGCCAGCAATTTTTGGACTCAGAACACTGAAGCTTTCTTT.

In this sample, this clone turned up once. The chain joins TRBV5-1 to TRBJ2-7; D is perhaps TRBD1 (5 bases). The germline gives CDR1 SGHRS, CDR2 YFSETQ. CDR3 length equals 14 residues. V lost 4 bases and J lost 6, with 17 bases in between. The CDR3 sequence is CASSQGMDTGEQYF. The DNA of the CDR3 is TGCGCCAGCAGCCAAGGCATGGACACTGGCGAGCAGTACTTC.

The chain combines TRBV9 with TRBJ2-7, with 10 positions matching TRBD1. Germline values: CDR1 SGDLS, CDR2 YYNGEE. The length of the CDR3 is 14 residues. The junction had 4 bases not matched to a gene; V was cut back by 2 bases and J by 5 bases. In nucleotides, the CDR3 is TGTGCCAGCAGCGTGTGGACAGGGGGGGACGAGCAGTACTTC. This codes for CASSVWTGGDEQYF.

The chain recombines TRBV10-3 with TRBJ1-4, with D possibly matching TRBD1 (6 bases). Germline CDR1 reads ENHRY; CDR2 reads SYGVKD. V was shortened by 10 bases and J by 8 bases, with 23 bases between the two germline ends. This CDR3 contains 15 residues. The CDR3 nucleotides are TGTGCCACCGCACCGGACAGTTCCCGTAAGGAAAAACTGTTTTTT. This encodes CATAPDSSRKEKLFF.

The table lists this clone with a few counts. This chain connects TRBV7-8 to TRBJ1-6; TRBD1 is a possible D gene (6 bases). The CDR3 loop spans 16 amino acids. The germline V gene has CDR1 SGHVS and CDR2 FQNEAQ. V was trimmed by 1 base and J by 9 bases, leaving 16 bases between them. This CDR3 reads CASSLVRRGGGSPLHF. In DNA, the CDR3 is TGTGCCAGCAGCTTAGTCAGGAGGGGAGGGGGTTCACCCCTCCACTTT. The full variable domain, in which reference TRBV7-8 and TRBJ1-6 provide the parts outside the CDR3, is GAGVSQSPRYKVAKRGQDVALRCDPISGHVSLFWYQQALGQGPEFLTYFQNEAQLDKSGLPSDRFFAERPEGSVSTLKIQRTQQEDSAVYLCASSLVRRGGGSPLHFGNGTRLTVT.

J is TRBJ2-7 and V is TRBV30; perhaps TRBD2 as D (5 bases). The CDR3 consists of 15 residues. The germline V gene encodes CDR1 GTSNPN and CDR2 SVGIG (reference sequence). Trimming cost V 4 bases and J 2 bases, with 18 bases left between them. The CDR3 loop is CAWTPPTGRAYEQYF. CDR3 DNA sequence: TGTGCCTGGACCCCTCCGACGGGGAGAGCCTACGAGCAGTACTTC.

V is TRBV12-1 and J is TRBJ1-4; the DNA was not compared with TRBD1, the D call given in the table. TRBV12-1 constitutes a pseudogene. The CDR3 has 17 amino acids. CDR3 sequence reads: CASRPTGGTVSNEKLFF. The CDR3 DNA reads as TGTGCCAGCAGACCGACAGGGGGTACAGTGTCTAATGAAAAACTGTTTTTT.

The rearrangement uses TRBV4-1 and TRBJ1-4; D possibly corresponds to TRBD1 (5 bases). The germline gives CDR1 MGHRA, CDR2 YSYEKL. V lost 8 bases and J 8 bases, leaving 12 bases between the germline ends. There are 12 residues in the CDR3. CDR3 residues: CASGRQSEKLFF. CDR3 nucleotides: TGCGCCAGCGGCCGACAGTCCGAAAAACTGTTTTTT.

V is TRBV5-1 and J is TRBJ2-7; 10 bases align to TRBD2. The V gene's germline CDR1 is SGHRS and CDR2 YFSETQ. V shed 0 bases and J 5 bases; nucleotides not matched to a gene: 5. The CDR3 runs 15 residues. The CDR3 DNA sequence: TGCGCCAGCAGCTTGGTTCCTAGCGGGGGCCACGAGCAGTACTTC. It translates to CASSLVPSGGHEQYF.

The chain carries TRBV18 and TRBJ1-3; D is ambiguous. The CDR3 covers 12 residues. The germline V gene encodes CDR1 KGHSH and CDR2 LQKENI. V was trimmed by 2 bases and J by 9 bases, leaving 8 bases between them. For the CDR3, the DNA is TGTGCCAGCTCACCAATGGGGAGCACCATATATTTT. Its translation is CASSPMGSTIYF.

The CDR3 DNA follows: TGTGCCAGCAGCCACAGACTAGCGGGGGGGACCGAGCAGTACTTC. It translates to CASSHRLAGGTEQYF. The chain is built from TRBV3-1 (or the pseudogene TRBV3-2) and TRBJ2-7; 14 bases are a match to TRBD2. J was trimmed by 6 bases and V by 3 bases; bases with no gene match: 4. Germline CDR1 is LGHDT and CDR2 is YNNKEL (reference sequence). CDR3 length equals 15 residues.

CDR3 coding DNA: TGTGCCAGCAGCTTAGCGCTTACCGAGAACTACGAGCAGTACTTC. Translation: CASSLALTENYEQYF. V is TRBV7-2 and J is TRBJ2-7; D uncertain. Trimming pared 0 bases from V and 3 bases from J, leaving 12 bases between. CDR3 length: 15 residues. Germline assignment: CDR1 SGHTA and CDR2 FQGNSA.

The chain combines TRBV6-2 or TRBV6-3 with TRBJ2-7, with TRBD1 identical over 8 bases. Germline values: CDR1 MNHEY, CDR2 SVGEGT. Germline trimming cut 6 bases from V and 3 bases from J; bases unmatched to any gene: 13. The CDR3 has 16 amino acids. CDR3 loop: CASSHSDRGMLYEQYF. CDR3 DNA: TGTGCCAGCAGCCACTCCGACAGGGGCATGCTCTACGAGCAGTACTTC.

A remark on this clone: The junction and the germline gene differ at one end; a read error may be behind it. The rearrangement links TRBV14 to TRBJ1-6; 11 positions match TRBD1. The CDR3 sequence is 16 residues long. The V gene's germline CDR1 is SGHDN and CDR2 FVKESK. CDR3 DNA: TGTGCCAGCAGCCCCTTCGTGGGACAGGGGGATTCAGCCCTCCACTTT. Amino acids: CASSPFVGQGDSALHF.

The genes are TRBV23-1 and TRBJ1-3, with 7 bases identical to TRBD1. TRBV23-1 is annotated as an ORF whose role is uncertain. This CDR3 contains 15 residues. V shed 4 bases and J 4 bases; nucleotides not matched to a gene: 7. CDR3 nucleotides: TGCGCCAGCAGTCGCCAGGGGGTTCCCGGAAACACCATATATTTT. It is translated as CASSRQGVPGNTIYF.

The chain joins TRBV19 to TRBJ1-1, with D unclear. There are 15 residues in the CDR3. The germline V gene encodes CDR1 LNHDA and CDR2 SQIVND (reference sequence). V was clipped by 6 bases and J by 1 base, with 15 bases between them. CDR3 in amino acids: CASSPGPSRNTEAFF. The CDR3 region has the DNA TGTGCCAGTAGCCCTGGTCCTTCCAGGAACACTGAAGCTTTCTTT.

This clone occurred once. The chain employs TRBV28 and TRBJ2-7; 9 nucleotides match TRBD1. The V segment lost 5 bases and the J segment 3 bases; nucleotides outside the gene matches: 5. The CDR3 has 14 residues. Germline V gene sequence: CDR1 MDHEN, CDR2 SYDVKM. The CDR3 here is CASSAGTGIYEQYF. For the CDR3, the DNA is TGTGCCAGCAGTGCCGGGACAGGGATCTACGAGCAGTACTTC.

This clone was counted only a few times. The V call is TRBV11-2, the J call TRBJ1-1; no reliable D call. Germline V gives CDR1 SGHAT, CDR2 FQNNGV. Trimming left V 2 bases short and J 1 base short, with 2 bases between. The CDR3 is 12 residues long. CDR3 coding DNA: TGTGCCAGCAGCTTACAGAACACTGAAGCTTTCTTT. Protein product: CASSLQNTEAFF. The entire variable domain, with the rest obtained from reference TRBV11-2 and TRBJ1-1, is as follows: EAGVAQSPRYKIIEKRQSVAFWCNPISGHATLYWYQQILGQGPKLLIQFQNNGVVDDSQLPKDRFSAERLKGVDSTLKIQPAKLEDSAVYLCASSLQNTEAFFGQGTRLTVV.

The chain carries TRBV7-9 and TRBJ2-2; TRBD2 matches 9 bases. V was clipped by 7 bases and J by 3 bases; unmatched bases: 9. This CDR3 region has 16 residues. Germline V gene data show CDR1 as SEHNR and CDR2 as FQNEAQ (reference sequence). Here the CDR3 DNA reads TGTGCCAGCACCCGCGAAATAGCGGGGGACACCGGGGAGCTGTTTTTT. Translated, it gives CASTREIAGDTGELFF.

This clone showed up just a few times. The chain couples TRBV5-1 to TRBJ2-7, with D perhaps TRBD1 (7 bases). The CDR3 is 12 amino acids. CDR1 is SGHRS and CDR2 is YFSETQ in the germline V gene. Trimming cost V 4 bases and J 5 bases, with 10 bases left between them. The CDR3 DNA reads as TGCGCCAGCAGCACAGGGGAGGACGAGCAGTACTTC. This codes for CASSTGEDEQYF.

This chain uses TRBV2 with TRBJ2-1, with D tentatively TRBD2 (6 bases). V gave up 6 bases and J gave up 4 bases, with 10 bases separating them. The CDR3 is 13 residues long. Germline CDR1 and CDR2: SNHLY and FYNNEI. CDR3 sequence: CASRGAGYNEQFF. CDR3 DNA: TGTGCCAGCAGAGGCGCGGGGTACAATGAGCAGTTCTTC.

The chain is built from TRBV5-4 and TRBJ2-5; D may be TRBD2 (6 bases). The CDR3 extends over 13 amino acids. From germline, CDR1 is SGHNT and CDR2 YYREEE (reference sequence). CDR3 nucleotide sequence: TGTGTCACGGCGCGGGGTGTCCAAGAGACCCAGTACTTC. Encoded protein: CVTARGVQETQYF.

The V and J genes are TRBV5-6 and TRBJ1-1; 7 positions match TRBD1. The CDR3 contains 13 residues. Germline V gives CDR1 SGHDT, CDR2 YYEEEE. J gave up 8 bases and V 3 bases, and 7 bases lay outside the gene matches. CDR3 protein: CASSYRGPREAFF. In DNA form, the CDR3 reads TGTGCCAGCAGCTACAGGGGCCCCCGGGAAGCTTTCTTT.

The CDR3 region has the DNA TGTGCCAGTAGTACCCTGGCAGGGTACTATGGCTACACCTTC. Protein: CASSTLAGYYGYTF. V and J are TRBV19 and TRBJ1-2, with TRBD1 as a possible D gene (5 bases). CDR3 length equals 14 residues. V shed 4 bases and J shed 3 bases, with 12 bases lying between them. The V gene's germline CDR1 is LNHDA and CDR2 SQIVND (reference sequence).

The chain is built from TRBV3-1 (or the pseudogene TRBV3-2) and TRBJ2-1; D is undetermined. The germline gives CDR1 LGHDT, CDR2 YNNKEL (reference sequence). The CDR3 runs 15 residues. The V gene lost 0 bases and the J gene lost 0 bases, with 6 bases spanning the gap. Here the CDR3 reads CASSQDAGSYNEQFF. The DNA of the CDR3 is TGTGCCAGCAGCCAAGATGCAGGCTCCTACAATGAGCAGTTCTTC.

Notes on this clone: At one of its ends the junction is not consistent with the germline gene, which may arise from a read error. CDR3 nucleotides: TGCGCCAGCAGCTTGGCCTTCGGCAGCAAGAGAAACTATGGTTACACCTTC. Protein: CASSLAFGSKRNYGYTF. V and J are TRBV5-1 and TRBJ1-2; D gene ambiguous. Looked up from germline, CDR1 is SGHRS and CDR2 is YFSETQ. CDR3 size: 17 residues.